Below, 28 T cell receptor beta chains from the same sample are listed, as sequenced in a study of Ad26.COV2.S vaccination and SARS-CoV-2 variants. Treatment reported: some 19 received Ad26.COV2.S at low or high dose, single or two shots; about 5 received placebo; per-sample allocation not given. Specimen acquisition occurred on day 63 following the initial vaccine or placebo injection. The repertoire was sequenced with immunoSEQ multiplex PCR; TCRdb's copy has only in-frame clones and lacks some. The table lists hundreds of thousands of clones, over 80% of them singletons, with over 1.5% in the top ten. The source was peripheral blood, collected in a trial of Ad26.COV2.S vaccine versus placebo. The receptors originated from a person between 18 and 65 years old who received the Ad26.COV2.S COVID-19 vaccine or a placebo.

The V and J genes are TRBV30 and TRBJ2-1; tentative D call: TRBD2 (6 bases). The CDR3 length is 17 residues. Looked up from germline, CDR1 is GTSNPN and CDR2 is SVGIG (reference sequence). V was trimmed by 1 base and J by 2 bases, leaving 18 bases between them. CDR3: CAWSASIGGWAYNEQFF. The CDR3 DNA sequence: TGTGCCTGGAGTGCCTCCATTGGAGGGTGGGCCTACAATGAGCAGTTCTTC.

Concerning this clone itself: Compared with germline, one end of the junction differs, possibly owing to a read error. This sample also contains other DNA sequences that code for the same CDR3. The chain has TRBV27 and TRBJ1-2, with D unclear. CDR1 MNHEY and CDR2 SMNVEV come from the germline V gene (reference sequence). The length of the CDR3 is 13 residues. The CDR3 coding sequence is TGTGCCAGCAGTTTCCTCCTAGGGTCTGGCTATACCTTC. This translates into CASSFLLGSGYTF.

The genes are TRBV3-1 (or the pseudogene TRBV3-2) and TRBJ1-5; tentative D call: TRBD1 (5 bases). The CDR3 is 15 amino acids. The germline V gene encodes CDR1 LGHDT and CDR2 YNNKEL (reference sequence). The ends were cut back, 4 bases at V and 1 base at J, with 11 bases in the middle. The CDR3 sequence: CASSRGGRSNQPQHF. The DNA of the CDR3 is TGTGCCAGCAGCCGGGGGGGGAGGAGCAATCAGCCCCAGCATTTT.

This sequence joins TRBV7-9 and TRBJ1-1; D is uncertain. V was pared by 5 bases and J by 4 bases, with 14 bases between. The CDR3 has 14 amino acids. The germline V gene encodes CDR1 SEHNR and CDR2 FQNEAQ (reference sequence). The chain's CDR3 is CASSPRLGVTEAFF. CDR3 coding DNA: TGTGCCAGCAGCCCGCGGCTGGGCGTCACTGAAGCTTTCTTT.

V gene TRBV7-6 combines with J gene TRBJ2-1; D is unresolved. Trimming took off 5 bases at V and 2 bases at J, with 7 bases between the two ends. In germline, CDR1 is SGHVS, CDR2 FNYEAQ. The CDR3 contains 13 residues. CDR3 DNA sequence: TGTGCCAGCAGCCAGACTCCCTACAATGAGCAGTTCTTC. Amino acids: CASSQTPYNEQFF.

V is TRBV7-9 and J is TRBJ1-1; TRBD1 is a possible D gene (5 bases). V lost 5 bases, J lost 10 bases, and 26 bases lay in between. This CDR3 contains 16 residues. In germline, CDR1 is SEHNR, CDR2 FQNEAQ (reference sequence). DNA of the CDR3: TGTGCCAGCAGCCAGACCGTATCAGGGCGGAACCCGGGAGCTTTCTTT. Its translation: CASSQTVSGRNPGAFF. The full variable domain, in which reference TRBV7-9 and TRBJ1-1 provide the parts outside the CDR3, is DTGVSQNPRHKITKRGQNVTFRCDPISEHNRLYWYRQTLGQGPEFLTYFQNEAQLEKSRLLSDRFSAERPKGSFSTLEIQRTEQGDSAMYLCASSQTVSGRNPGAFFGQGTRLTVV.

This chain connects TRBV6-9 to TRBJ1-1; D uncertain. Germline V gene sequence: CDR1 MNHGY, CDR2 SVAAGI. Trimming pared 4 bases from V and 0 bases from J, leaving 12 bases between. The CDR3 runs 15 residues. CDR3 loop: CASSLGSSMNTEAFF. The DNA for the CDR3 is TGTGCCAGCAGTTTGGGCAGTTCCATGAACACTGAAGCTTTCTTT.

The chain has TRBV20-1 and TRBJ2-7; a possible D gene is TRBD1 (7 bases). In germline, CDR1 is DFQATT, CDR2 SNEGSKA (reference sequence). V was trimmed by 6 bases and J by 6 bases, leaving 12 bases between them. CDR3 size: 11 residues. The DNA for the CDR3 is TGCAGTGCCCGCCAGGGGGGCGAGCAGTACTTC. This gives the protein CSARQGGEQYF.

CDR3 loop: CASRQQGWSNEKLFF. The CDR3 bases are TGTGCCAGCAGACAACAGGGTTGGTCTAATGAAAAACTGTTTTTT. The chain has TRBV27 and TRBJ1-4; perhaps TRBD1 as D (6 bases). V was shortened by 6 bases and J by 3 bases, with 14 bases between the two germline ends. The CDR3 loop spans 15 amino acids. Germline assignment: CDR1 MNHEY and CDR2 SMNVEV (reference sequence). The full variable domain, its missing parts supplied by reference TRBV27 and TRBJ1-4, is EAQVTQNPRYLITVTGKKLTVTCSQNMNHEYMSWYRQDPGLGLRQIYYSMNVEVTDKGDVPEGYKVSRKEKRNFPLILESPSPNQTSLYFCASRQQGWSNEKLFFGSGTQLSVL.

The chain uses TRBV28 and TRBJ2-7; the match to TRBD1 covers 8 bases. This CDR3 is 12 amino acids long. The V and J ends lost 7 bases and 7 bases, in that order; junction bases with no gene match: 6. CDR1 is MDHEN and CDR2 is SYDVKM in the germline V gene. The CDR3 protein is CASTQGAREQYF. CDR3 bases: TGTGCCAGCACTCAGGGGGCTCGGGAGCAGTACTTC.

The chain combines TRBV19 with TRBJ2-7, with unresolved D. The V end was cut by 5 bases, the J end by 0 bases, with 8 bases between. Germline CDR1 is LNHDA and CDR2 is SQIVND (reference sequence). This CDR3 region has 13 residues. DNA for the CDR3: TGTGCCAGTAGTCCCGGACCCTCCTACGAGCAGTACTTC. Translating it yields CASSPGPSYEQYF. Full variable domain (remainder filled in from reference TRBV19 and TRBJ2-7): DGGITQSPKYLFRKEGQNVTLSCEQNLNHDAMYWYRQDPGQGLRLIYYSQIVNDFQKGDIAEGYSVSREKKESFPLTVTSAQKNPTAFYLCASSPGPSYEQYFGPGTRLTVT.

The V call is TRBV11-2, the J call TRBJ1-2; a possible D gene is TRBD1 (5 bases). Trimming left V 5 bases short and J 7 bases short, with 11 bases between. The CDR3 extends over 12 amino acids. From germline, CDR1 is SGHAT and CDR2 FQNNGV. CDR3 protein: CASSTWDGGYTF. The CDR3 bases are TGTGCCAGCAGCACCTGGGACGGTGGCTACACCTTC.

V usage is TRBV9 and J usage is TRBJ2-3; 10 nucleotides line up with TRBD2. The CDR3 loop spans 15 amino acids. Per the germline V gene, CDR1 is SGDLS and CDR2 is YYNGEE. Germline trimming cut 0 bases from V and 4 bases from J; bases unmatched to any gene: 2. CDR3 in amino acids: CASSVASGGPDTQYF. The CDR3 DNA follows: TGTGCCAGCAGCGTAGCTAGCGGGGGCCCAGATACGCAGTATTTT.

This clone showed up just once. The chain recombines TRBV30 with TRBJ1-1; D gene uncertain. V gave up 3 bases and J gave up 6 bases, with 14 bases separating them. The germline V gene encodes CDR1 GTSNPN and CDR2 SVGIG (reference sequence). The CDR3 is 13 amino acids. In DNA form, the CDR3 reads TGTGCCTGGAGGCCTCAGGAAGTCTCTGAAGCTTTCTTT. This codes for CAWRPQEVSEAFF.

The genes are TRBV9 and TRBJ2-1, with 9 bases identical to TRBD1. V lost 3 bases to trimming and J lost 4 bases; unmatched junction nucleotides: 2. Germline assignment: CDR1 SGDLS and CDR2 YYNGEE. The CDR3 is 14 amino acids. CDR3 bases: TGTGCCAGCAGCGCCGGGACAGGGTACAATGAGCAGTTCTTC. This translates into CASSAGTGYNEQFF.

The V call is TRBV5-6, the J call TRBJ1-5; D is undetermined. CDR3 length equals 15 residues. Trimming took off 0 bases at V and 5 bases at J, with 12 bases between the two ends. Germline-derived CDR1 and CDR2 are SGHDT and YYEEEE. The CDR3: CASSLAARLDQPQHF. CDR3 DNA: TGTGCCAGCAGCTTGGCGGCCAGATTAGATCAGCCCCAGCATTTT.

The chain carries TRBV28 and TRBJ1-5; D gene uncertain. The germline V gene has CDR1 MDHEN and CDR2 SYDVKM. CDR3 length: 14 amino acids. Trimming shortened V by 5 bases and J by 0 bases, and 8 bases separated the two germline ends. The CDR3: CASSGRNSNQPQHF. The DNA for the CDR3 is TGTGCCAGCAGTGGGAGAAATAGCAATCAGCCCCAGCATTTT.

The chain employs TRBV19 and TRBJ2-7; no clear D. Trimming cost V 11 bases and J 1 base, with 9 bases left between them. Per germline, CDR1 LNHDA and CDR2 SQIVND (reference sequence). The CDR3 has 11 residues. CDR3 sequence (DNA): TGTGCCCTGTCATCGTCCTACGAGCAGTACTTC. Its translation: CALSSSYEQYF. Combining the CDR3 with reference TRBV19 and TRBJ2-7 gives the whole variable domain DGGITQSPKYLFRKEGQNVTLSCEQNLNHDAMYWYRQDPGQGLRLIYYSQIVNDFQKGDIAEGYSVSREKKESFPLTVTSAQKNPTAFYLCALSSSYEQYFGPGTRLTVT.

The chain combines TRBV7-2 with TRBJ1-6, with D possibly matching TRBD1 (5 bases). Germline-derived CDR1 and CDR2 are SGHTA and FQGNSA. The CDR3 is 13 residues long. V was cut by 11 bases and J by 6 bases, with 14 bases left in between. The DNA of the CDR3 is TGTGCCTCAAAAGGGGAGATTAATTCACCCCTCCACTTT. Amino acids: CASKGEINSPLHF.

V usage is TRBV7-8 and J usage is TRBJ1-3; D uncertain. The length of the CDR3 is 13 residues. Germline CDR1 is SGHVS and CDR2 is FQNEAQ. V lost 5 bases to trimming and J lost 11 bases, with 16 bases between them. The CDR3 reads CASSPNAAPSIYF. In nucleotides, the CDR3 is TGTGCCAGCAGCCCTAATGCGGCTCCCTCCATATATTTT. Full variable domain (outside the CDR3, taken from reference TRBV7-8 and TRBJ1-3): GAGVSQSPRYKVAKRGQDVALRCDPISGHVSLFWYQQALGQGPEFLTYFQNEAQLDKSGLPSDRFFAERPEGSVSTLKIQRTQQEDSAVYLCASSPNAAPSIYFGEGSWLTVV.

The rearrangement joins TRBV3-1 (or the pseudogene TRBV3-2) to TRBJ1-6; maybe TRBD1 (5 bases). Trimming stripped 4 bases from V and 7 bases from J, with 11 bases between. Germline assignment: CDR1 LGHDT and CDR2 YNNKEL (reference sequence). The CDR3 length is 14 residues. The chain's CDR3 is CASSPGTANSPLHF. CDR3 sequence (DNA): TGTGCCAGCAGCCCCGGGACGGCAAATTCACCCCTCCACTTT.

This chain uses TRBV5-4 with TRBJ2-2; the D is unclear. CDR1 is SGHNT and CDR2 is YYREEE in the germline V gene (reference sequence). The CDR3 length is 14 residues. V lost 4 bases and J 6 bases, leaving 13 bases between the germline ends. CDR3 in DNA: TGTGCCAGCAGCCCAGACCCACGTCCCGGGGAGCTGTTTTTT. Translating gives CASSPDPRPGELFF.

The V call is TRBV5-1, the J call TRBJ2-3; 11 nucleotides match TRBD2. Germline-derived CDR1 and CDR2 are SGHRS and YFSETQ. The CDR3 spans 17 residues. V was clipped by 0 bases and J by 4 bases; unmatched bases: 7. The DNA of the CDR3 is TGCGCCAGCAGCTTGGGACGGCTTAGCGGGGGGGCAGATACGCAGTATTTT. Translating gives CASSLGRLSGGADTQYF.

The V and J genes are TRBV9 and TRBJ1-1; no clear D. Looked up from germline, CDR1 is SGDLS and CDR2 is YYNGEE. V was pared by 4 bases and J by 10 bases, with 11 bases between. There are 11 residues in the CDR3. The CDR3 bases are TGTGCCAGCAGCCCCTCCGTTGGAGCTTTCTTT. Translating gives CASSPSVGAFF.

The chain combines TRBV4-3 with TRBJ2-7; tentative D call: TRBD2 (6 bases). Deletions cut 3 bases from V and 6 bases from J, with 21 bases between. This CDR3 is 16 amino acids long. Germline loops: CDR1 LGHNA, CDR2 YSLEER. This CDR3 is CASSQTLLAYRSEQYF. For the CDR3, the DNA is TGCGCCAGCAGCCAGACCTTACTAGCTTACAGGTCCGAGCAGTACTTC.

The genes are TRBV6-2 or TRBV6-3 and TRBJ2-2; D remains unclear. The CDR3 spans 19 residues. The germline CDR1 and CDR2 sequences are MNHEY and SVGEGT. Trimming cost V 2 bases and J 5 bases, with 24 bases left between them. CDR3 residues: CASSYRARHFGLRTGELFF. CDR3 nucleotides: TGTGCCAGCAGTTACCGGGCCCGACATTTCGGTTTGCGTACCGGGGAGCTGTTTTTT.

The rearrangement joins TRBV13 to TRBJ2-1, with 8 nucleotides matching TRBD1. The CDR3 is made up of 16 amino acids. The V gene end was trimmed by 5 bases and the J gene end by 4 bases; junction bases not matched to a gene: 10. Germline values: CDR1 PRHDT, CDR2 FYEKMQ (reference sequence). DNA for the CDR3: TGTGCCAGCAGCCCAAGGGGGGACAGGCCGTACAATGAGCAGTTCTTC. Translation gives CASSPRGDRPYNEQFF. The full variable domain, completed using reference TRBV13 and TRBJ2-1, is AAGVIQSPRHLIKEKRETATLKCYPIPRHDTVYWYQQGPGQDPQFLISFYEKMQSDKGSIPDRFSAQQFSDYHSELNMSSLELGDSALYFCASSPRGDRPYNEQFFGPGTRLTVL.

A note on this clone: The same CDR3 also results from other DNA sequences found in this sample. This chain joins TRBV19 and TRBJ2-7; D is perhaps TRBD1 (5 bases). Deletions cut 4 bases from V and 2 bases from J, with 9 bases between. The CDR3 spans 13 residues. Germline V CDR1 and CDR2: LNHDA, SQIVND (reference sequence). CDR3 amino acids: CASSTADTYEQYF. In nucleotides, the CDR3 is TGTGCCAGTAGTACCGCGGACACCTACGAGCAGTACTTC.